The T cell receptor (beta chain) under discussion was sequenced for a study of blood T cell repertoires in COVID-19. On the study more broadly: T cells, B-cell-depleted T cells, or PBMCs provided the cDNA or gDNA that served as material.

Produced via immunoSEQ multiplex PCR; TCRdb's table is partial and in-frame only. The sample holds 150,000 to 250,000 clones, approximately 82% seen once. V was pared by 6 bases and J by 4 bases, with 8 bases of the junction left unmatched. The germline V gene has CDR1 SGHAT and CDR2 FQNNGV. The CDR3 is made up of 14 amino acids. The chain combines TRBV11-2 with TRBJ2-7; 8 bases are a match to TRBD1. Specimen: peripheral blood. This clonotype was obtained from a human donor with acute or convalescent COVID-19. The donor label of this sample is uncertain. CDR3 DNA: TGTGCCAGCAGTAATGACAGGGGAGAATACGAGCAGTACTTC. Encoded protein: CASSNDRGEYEQYF.